This T cell receptor (beta chain) was retrieved from a study of T cells in Graves' hyperthyroidism and ophthalmopathy. Across the whole study: The blood sample was taken at first diagnosis, before treatment began.

Trimming cost V 6 bases and J 5 bases, with 11 bases left between them. This CDR3 is 12 amino acids long. Germline V gene lookup returns CDR1 MNHNS and CDR2 SASEGT. RNA transcripts were the template for amplifying TCR beta CDR3 regions. During a first-round RT-PCR of the TCR CDR3, the HTBI primer set was used. Using its own MiXCR run on the multiplex PCR reads, TCRdb lists one record per CDR3 protein. This table has 480,000 or so distinct CDR3 sequences, around 14% appearing once. This clonotype was seen repeatedly, ten times or more. On the basis of clinical symptoms, serum thyroxine and TRAb, thyroid ultrasound and orbital computed tomography, diagnoses were made.

Sample: blood. This clonotype was obtained from a woman aged 18-30 years with Graves' hyperthyroidism. The chain links TRBV6-1 to TRBJ2-7; D remains ambiguous. This chain's CDR3 is CASRPPTDEQYF. The DNA for the CDR3 is TGTGCCAGCAGGCCCCCGACTGACGAGCAGTACTTC.